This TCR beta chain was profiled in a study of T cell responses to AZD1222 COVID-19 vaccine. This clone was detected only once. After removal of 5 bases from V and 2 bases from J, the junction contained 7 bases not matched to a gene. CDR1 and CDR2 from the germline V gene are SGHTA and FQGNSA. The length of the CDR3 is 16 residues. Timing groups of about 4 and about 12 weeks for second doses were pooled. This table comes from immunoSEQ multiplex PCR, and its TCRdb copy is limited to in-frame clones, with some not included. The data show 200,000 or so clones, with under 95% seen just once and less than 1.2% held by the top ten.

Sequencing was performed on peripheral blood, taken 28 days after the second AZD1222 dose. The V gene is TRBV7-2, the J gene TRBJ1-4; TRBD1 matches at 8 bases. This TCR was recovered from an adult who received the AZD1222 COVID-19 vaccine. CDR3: CASSVGQGLTNEKLFF. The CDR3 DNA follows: TGTGCCAGCAGCGTAGGACAGGGCCTTACTAATGAAAAACTGTTTTTT.